This TCR beta chain was recovered during a study of tumor-infiltrating lymphocytes in localized non-small cell lung cancer (dated by TCRdb to the early 2020s). General notes on the study: Patients whose samples were collected after neoadjuvant chemotherapy, as well as both smokers and never-smokers and several histologies, were included in the cohort. Each patient contributed resected tumor tissue and uninvolved lung tissue from the same patient, described as non-adjacent to the tumor. TCR sequencing was one of several integrated assays, alongside flow cytometry, multiplex immunofluorescence, RNA-seq, exome sequencing and proteomics, applied to the same patients. The overall ICON cohort was composed of roughly 150 surgical patients with localized non-small cell lung cancer whose tumors were resected. The paired tumor versus uninvolved lung comparison of immunoSEQ T-cell fraction included about 54 patients. Findings and caveats that apply to the study as a whole: Assay coverage differed among patients according to how much tissue was available, so only a subset of the cohort had TCR sequencing. The TCR-derived T-cell fraction showed no difference between the flow cytometry-defined immunotypes IM1 (good prognosis) and IM2 (poor prognosis). Higher T cell infiltration in tumors than in uninvolved lung tissue was supported by TCRbeta sequencing, consistent with immunofluorescence CD3 counts. Recurrence-free survival showed no association with tumor T-cell fraction from TCR sequencing (p = 0.61). Because different assays used different pieces of the same tissue, technical variation could not be distinguished from intratumor heterogeneity.

According to the germline V gene, CDR1 reads SGHTA and CDR2 reads FQGNSA. The CDR3 sequence holds 14 residues, the cysteine and phenylalanine included. The sequence is cut down to CDR3 DNA, 42 bases in frame from base 1. Trimming removed 0 bases from V and 8 bases from J, leaving 11 bases between the germline ends. TCR sequencing with the immunoSEQ assay provided the T-cell fraction in tumor and uninvolved lung tissue. The study's own analysis went as follows. To analyze survival, patients were divided into a high T-cell fraction group (upper tertile) and a low T-cell fraction group (lower two tertiles), and the two groups were compared using a log-rank test. Paired tumor versus uninvolved lung differences in T-cell fraction were tested with a signed-rank test. The table comes from immuneACCESS by way of TCRdb, which keeps in-frame sequences with V and J called. Part of the clones is missing from these tables; in studies checked, under half for an unresolved V gene and the rest for unknown reasons. The V and J calls and clone size are taken from that table; D and trimming were inferred from the DNA. The sample includes about 16,000 clones, with under 75% observed a single time. The ten largest account for over 8.5% of the sample.

Worth noting for this clone: Its binding antigen is unknown. No per-base quality is available; no much larger clone lies one base away.

Enrollment in ICON was initiated in early 2016, and the last patient was enrolled in 2018. Fresh tumor and matched uninvolved tissue for in-depth immune analyses, including TCR sequencing, were collected from a subcohort of about 77 patients. No cell sorting was done, and TCR sequencing was instead run on DNA isolated from bulk tissue. The specimen sequenced was lung tumor tissue. The sequence links TRBV7-2 to TRBJ2-1; the D region possibly corresponds to TRBD2 (5 bases align). The sequence came from a human donor with non-small cell lung cancer. Here the CDR3 is given as CASSLAGLAHEQFF. The DNA sequence is given as TGTGCCAGCAGCTTAGCGGGTCTAGCCCATGAGCAGTTCTTC.